This T cell receptor beta chain was recovered during a study of CD8+CD57+ T cells in acquired aplastic anemia. Study-wide findings and caveats: The number of CD8+ CDR3 sequences shared by patients and controls was around 30.

Genomic DNA acted as the template from which TCR beta VDJ combination and CDR3 sequence profiling were carried out. TCRdb reprocessed the reads via MiXCR and lists one record per CDR3 protein. The table lists 400,000 to 500,000 distinct CDR3 sequences, roughly 64% of them singletons. Trimming removed 0 bases from V and 7 bases from J, with 7 bases in between. The CDR3 has 12 amino acids. Germline CDR1 and CDR2: SGDLS and YYNGEE. In regard to this clonotype: What it binds is unknown.

This TCR came from a human donor in good health, serving as a control. The sample comprised sorted CD4+, CD8+, or CD8+CD57+ T cells (not recorded which) from PBMCs. This chain connects TRBV9 to TRBJ1-2; D gene unclear. The CDR3 is CASSVGQVGYTF. The CDR3 coding sequence is TGTGCCAGCAGCGTAGGGCAGGTTGGCTACACCTTC.